The 32 T cell receptor beta chains listed next were all sequenced from one sample in a study of human T cells and chemical hapten exposure (TCRdb year 2021). The time point label, read with the paper, signifies: pre-sensitization, week 0. Reading the label with the study, this specimen's treatment or condition is: therapeutic diphenylcyclopropenone sensitization with weekly scalp DPC. The protocol used for the library was RACE. The sequencer was a NextSeq 500. TCRdb took the public reads, trimmed them with fastp at Q25, ran MiXCR for clone calling and kept in-frame beta chains. Each entry merges the rows of one CDR3 protein and shows their most common DNA and genes. This sample gives nearly 110,000 distinct CDR3 sequences in total; more than 10% of them show up just once. The ten biggest clones cover about 1.6% of the sample. The material was whole blood, obtained in connection with sensitization to the hapten diphenylcyclopropenone (DPC). Source of these receptors: a woman in her fifties or sixties with alopecia areata. Some clones in this sample may be carry-over from other donors' samples.

This clonotype was counted between two and nine times. This chain uses TRBV29-1 with TRBJ2-1, with 8 nucleotides matching TRBD2. Germline CDR1 and CDR2: SQVTM and ANQGSEA. The V segment lost 1 base and the J segment 5 bases; nucleotides outside the gene matches: 13. The length of the CDR3 is 17 residues. The CDR3 reads CSVEVSSGSLFDNEQFF. In DNA, the CDR3 is TGCAGCGTTGAAGTGTCTAGCGGGTCCCTTTTCGACAATGAGCAGTTCTTC.

This chain joins TRBV5-5 and TRBJ2-7; 8 bases agree with TRBD1. Germline V gene data show CDR1 as SGHKS and CDR2 as YYEKEE (reference sequence). This CDR3 contains 14 residues. J was trimmed by 4 bases and V by 1 base; bases with no gene match: 4. The CDR3 nucleotides are TGTGCCAGCAGCTTGAGGACAGGGCCATACGAGCAGTACTTC. Protein sequence: CASSLRTGPYEQYF.

This clonotype showed up just a few times. This sequence joins TRBV6-6 and TRBJ2-7, with 9 bases matching TRBD1. In germline, CDR1 is MNHNY, CDR2 SVGAGI (reference sequence). The CDR3 is 17 amino acids. Trimming cost V 6 bases and J 6 bases; bases outside gene matches: 18. The CDR3 spells CASSYLTTGTGSVEQYF. CDR3 DNA sequence: TGTGCCAGCAGCTACCTAACCACCGGGACAGGGTCCGTCGAGCAGTACTTC.

This clonotype was seen a few times. The rearrangement links TRBV29-1 to TRBJ2-1, with 9 bases aligning to TRBD2. The CDR3 sequence is 14 residues long. Germline V gives CDR1 SQVTM, CDR2 ANQGSEA. Trimming removed 6 bases from V and 4 bases from J; junction bases left unmatched: 7. The CDR3 is CSVSLAGSYNEQFF. The CDR3 region has the DNA TGCAGCGTATCCCTAGCGGGGAGTTACAATGAGCAGTTCTTC.

The chain recombines TRBV7-6 with TRBJ2-3, with TRBD2 matching over 9 bases. Germline trimming cut 6 bases from V and 1 base from J; bases unmatched to any gene: 14. The CDR3 covers 18 residues. From germline, CDR1 is SGHVS and CDR2 FNYEAQ. The CDR3 region is CASSHPPVSGRGTDTQYF. The CDR3 DNA sequence: TGTGCCAGCAGTCACCCCCCAGTTAGCGGGAGAGGCACAGATACGCAGTATTTT.

This clonotype has more than one count but fewer than ten. This rearrangement joins TRBV29-1 to TRBJ2-3; TRBD2 agrees at 15 bases. V dropped 6 bases and J dropped 4; count of bases not matched to a gene: 5. Germline lookup yields CDR1 SQVTM and CDR2 ANQGSEA. The CDR3 is 15 residues long. The CDR3: CSVTRTSGGADTQYF. The DNA of the CDR3 is TGCAGCGTCACCCGGACTAGCGGGGGGGCAGATACGCAGTATTTT.

This clonotype was counted a few times. This sequence joins TRBV28 and TRBJ2-5, with 7 bases that match TRBD1. V shed 5 bases and J 2 bases; nucleotides not matched to a gene: 8. This CDR3 is built from 15 residues. Germline-derived CDR1 and CDR2 are MDHEN and SYDVKM. Here the CDR3 reads CASSPGQAYQETQYF. The CDR3 nucleotides read TGTGCCAGCAGTCCCGGACAGGCTTATCAAGAGACCCAGTACTTC.

This clonotype was observed many times. The V call is TRBV19, the J call TRBJ1-1; D remains unclear. V lost 5 bases, J lost 4 bases, and 17 bases lay in between. Germline lookup yields CDR1 LNHDA and CDR2 SQIVND (reference sequence). This CDR3 comprises 15 residues. CDR3 protein: CASSSGRLGGTEAFF. CDR3 sequence (DNA): TGTGCCAGTAGTTCAGGAAGACTGGGCGGCACTGAAGCTTTCTTT.

The chain employs TRBV18 and TRBJ2-1; D is unresolved. From germline, CDR1 is KGHSH and CDR2 LQKENI. V dropped 3 bases and J dropped 0 bases, with 12 bases sitting between them. The CDR3 contains 16 residues. CDR3 amino acids: CASSPAGHSSYNEQFF. The DNA for the CDR3 is TGTGCCAGCTCACCCGCCGGCCACTCCTCCTACAATGAGCAGTTCTTC. The full variable domain, with the rest looked up from reference TRBV18 and TRBJ2-1, is NAGVMQNPRHLVRRRGQEARLRCSPMKGHSHVYWYRQLPEEGLKFMVYLQKENIIDESGMPKERFSAEFPKEGPSILRIQQVVRGDSAAYFCASSPAGHSSYNEQFFGPGTRLTVL.

This clonotype was counted only a few times. This rearrangement joins TRBV2 to TRBJ2-5, with D possibly called TRBD1 or TRBD2 (5 bases each). Per the germline V gene, CDR1 is SNHLY and CDR2 is FYNNEI. Trimming left V 3 bases short and J 5 bases short, with 10 bases between. The CDR3 covers 13 residues. The CDR3 DNA reads TGTGCCAGCAGTGAGAGGGGAATGGAGACCCAGTACTTC. This gives the protein CASSERGMETQYF.

The CDR3 is CASSFFTTNTEAFF. Written as DNA, the CDR3 is TGTGCCAGCAGTTTCTTTACCACGAACACTGAAGCTTTCTTT. The V gene is TRBV12-3 or TRBV12-4, the J gene TRBJ1-1; D unclear. The CDR3 contains 14 residues. Trimming shortened V by 3 bases and J by 1 base, and 9 bases separated the two germline ends.

The chain uses TRBV12-3 or TRBV12-4 and TRBJ2-5; the D is unclear. The V and J ends lost 2 bases and 5 bases respectively, with 9 bases between them. CDR3 length equals 13 residues. CDR3 DNA: TGTGCCAGCAGTTTACTGGAAAGGGAGACCCAGTACTTC. Translating gives CASSLLERETQYF.

The rearrangement uses TRBV6-5 and TRBJ1-3; 9 bases agree with TRBD1. V trimming: 6 bases; J trimming: 2 bases; junction bases outside the gene matches: 11. The CDR3 contains 17 residues. CDR1 and CDR2 from the germline V gene are MNHEY and SVGAGI. CDR3 coding DNA: TGTGCCAGCAGGCAATACTTGGGGGACAGGGCTGGAAACACCATATATTTT. It is translated as CASRQYLGDRAGNTIYF.

The V gene is TRBV6-2 or TRBV6-3, the J gene TRBJ2-7; tentative D call: TRBD2 (6 bases). CDR1 and CDR2 from the germline V gene are MNHEY and SVGEGT. The V end lost 2 bases, the J end lost 9 bases, and 14 bases lay between the germline ends. This CDR3 is 13 amino acids long. The CDR3 reads CASSYPAGSRQYF. CDR3 in DNA: TGTGCCAGCAGTTACCCGGCCGGGAGCCGGCAGTACTTC.

This clonotype was observed a handful of times. The chain combines TRBV19 with TRBJ1-1; D remains unclear. Trimming removed 2 bases at V and 2 bases at J, with 12 bases between. This CDR3 comprises 15 residues. Germline CDR1 and CDR2: LNHDA and SQIVND (reference sequence). As DNA, the CDR3 is TGTGCCAGTAGTATATTCTCTACGGGAAACACTGAAGCTTTCTTT. This sequence encodes CASSIFSTGNTEAFF.

The chain couples TRBV15 to TRBJ2-6; the D gene could be TRBD1 or TRBD2 (5 bases each). Germline assignment: CDR1 LNHNV and CDR2 YYDKDF (reference sequence). V was cut by 9 bases and J by 4 bases, with 13 bases left in between. The CDR3 contains 14 residues. DNA for the CDR3: TGTGCCACGGGGCAAAGGGACGGGGCCAACGTCCTGACTTTC. It codes for CATGQRDGANVLTF.

A remark on this clonotype: A read error may be the cause here, since a much bigger clone is one base away. The chain employs TRBV5-1 and TRBJ1-1; weak D call: TRBD1 (5 bases). This CDR3 region has 17 residues. CDR1 and CDR2 (germline): SGHRS, YFSETQ. V was cut by 4 bases and J by 1 base, with 20 bases left in between. CDR3 sequence (DNA): TGCGCCAGCAGCCACCAACCGGGACCGATGTCGAACACTGAAGCTTTCTTT. Its protein product is CASSHQPGPMSNTEAFF.

This clonotype was seen ten or more times. J is TRBJ1-2 and V is TRBV2, with 7 bases matching TRBD1. CDR1 and CDR2 (germline): SNHLY, FYNNEI. The CDR3 runs 12 residues. The trim removed 8 bases at V and 2 bases at J, leaving 2 bases unmatched. CDR3 sequence (DNA): TGTGCCAGCCAGGGGGAGAACTATGGCTACACCTTC. It specifies CASQGENYGYTF.

The chain has TRBV7-2 and TRBJ2-7, with 10 bases aligning to TRBD2. The CDR3 is 14 amino acids. CDR1 and CDR2 (germline): SGHTA, FQGNSA. With 3 bases clipped from V and 5 bases from J, the junction kept 4 bases outside the gene matches. CDR3 amino acids: CASSLGTSVDEQYF. The CDR3 nucleotides read TGTGCCAGCAGCTTGGGGACTAGCGTAGACGAGCAGTACTTC.

At least ten counts were recorded for this clonotype. The genes are TRBV12-3 or TRBV12-4 and TRBJ2-7; 9 bases are shared with TRBD1. There are 14 residues in the CDR3. The trim removed 6 bases at V and 0 bases at J, leaving 3 bases unmatched. The CDR3 here is CASSETGGSYEQYF. The CDR3 bases are TGTGCCAGCAGCGAGACAGGGGGCTCCTACGAGCAGTACTTC.

At least ten counts were recorded for this clonotype. V gene TRBV20-1 combines with J gene TRBJ1-2; D remains ambiguous. Germline CDR1 reads DFQATT; CDR2 reads SNEGSKA (reference sequence). V gave up 6 bases and J gave up 5 bases, with 16 bases separating them. The CDR3 has 13 amino acids. CDR3 coding DNA: TGCAGTGCAAACGACGGCTGGATTTATGGCTACACCTTC. Its translation: CSANDGWIYGYTF.

The chain uses TRBV7-2 and TRBJ2-5; TRBD1 agrees at 8 bases. J lost 4 bases, V lost 5 bases, and 9 bases had no gene match. This CDR3 region has 15 residues. Germline values: CDR1 SGHTA, CDR2 FQGNSA. The CDR3 spells CASSLRAGGPETQYF. As DNA, the CDR3 is TGTGCCAGCAGCCTTCGGGCAGGGGGCCCAGAGACCCAGTACTTC. Using reference TRBV7-2 and TRBJ2-5 for the parts outside the CDR3, the full variable domain is GAGVSQSPSNKVTEKGKDVELRCDPISGHTALYWYRQSLGQGLEFLIYFQGNSAPDKSGLPSDRFSAERTGGSVSTLTIQRTQQEDSAVYLCASSLRAGGPETQYFGPGTRLLVL.

A few counts support this clonotype. V usage is TRBV6-5 and J usage is TRBJ1-6, with 7 bases lining up with TRBD1. Germline CDR1 and CDR2: MNHEY and SVGAGI. This CDR3 comprises 14 residues. Trimming removed 6 bases from V and 9 bases from J; junction bases left unmatched: 8. This chain's CDR3 is CASSAQGDGSPLHF. CDR3 nucleotides: TGTGCCAGCAGCGCCCAGGGGGACGGTTCACCCCTCCACTTT.

This clonotype was seen at least ten times. The rearrangement links TRBV6-6 to TRBJ1-4; D is unresolved. CDR3 length equals 13 residues. Trimming shortened V by 8 bases and J by 8 bases, and 15 bases separated the two germline ends. CDR1 MNHNY and CDR2 SVGAGI come from the germline V gene (reference sequence). This CDR3 is CASLPTKGEKLFF. The CDR3, as DNA: TGTGCCAGCCTCCCGACAAAGGGCGAAAAACTGTTTTTT.

The chain combines TRBV5-5 with TRBJ1-5; no definite D call. This CDR3 is built from 13 residues. Per the germline V gene, CDR1 is SGHKS and CDR2 is YYEKEE (reference sequence). The V and J ends lost 5 bases and 0 bases respectively, with 6 bases between them. DNA of the CDR3: TGTGCCAGCAGTCCACGTAGCAATCAGCCCCAGCATTTT. It codes for CASSPRSNQPQHF.

This clonotype was counted a few times. The gene calls are TRBV20-1 and TRBJ1-2; 8 positions match TRBD1. V lost 4 bases and J lost 8; bases outside the gene matches: 15. The CDR3 has 15 amino acids. Per the germline V gene, CDR1 is DFQATT and CDR2 is SNEGSKA (reference sequence). The CDR3 spells CSAKNPDRGLGGYTF. The CDR3 DNA reads as TGCAGTGCTAAAAACCCTGACAGGGGATTAGGCGGCTACACCTTC.

This clonotype was seen ten or more times. This chain connects TRBV6-4 to TRBJ2-7, with 10 bases identical to TRBD1. The CDR3 has 16 residues. Germline V CDR1 and CDR2: MRHNA, SNTAGT. Unmatched junction bases numbered 8, after V lost 6 bases and J lost 0 bases. The CDR3 coding sequence is TGTGCCAGCAGGGTAGGGACAGGGGAGAGCTCCTACGAGCAGTACTTC. Translated: CASRVGTGESSYEQYF.

The CDR3: CASSRAGEGSPLHF. CDR3 coding DNA: TGTGCCAGCTCACGGGCCGGAGAAGGTTCACCCCTCCACTTT. This chain joins TRBV18 and TRBJ1-6; D is unresolved. Trimming pared 4 bases from V and 9 bases from J, leaving 13 bases between. This CDR3 contains 14 residues. Per the germline V gene, CDR1 is KGHSH and CDR2 is LQKENI.

In its sample, this clonotype was seen a few times. The chain joins TRBV4-1 to TRBJ1-4, with a tentative D call TRBD1 (6 bases). This CDR3 is built from 16 residues. The germline CDR1 and CDR2 sequences are MGHRA and YSYEKL. V was trimmed by 1 base and J by 6 bases, leaving 15 bases between them. Here the CDR3 reads CASSQGFPGEYEKLFF. As DNA, the CDR3 is TGCGCCAGCAGCCAAGGTTTTCCAGGGGAGTATGAAAAACTGTTTTTT.

This clonotype has a count of ten or more. This chain joins TRBV10-1 and TRBJ2-1; possibly TRBD2 for D (7 bases). Germline V gene data show CDR1 as WNHNN and CDR2 as SYGVQD (reference sequence). The CDR3 has 17 residues. Trimming stripped 3 bases from V and 7 bases from J, with 22 bases between. CDR3 DNA sequence: TGCGCCAGCAGTGATTTTCCCGCGGGGGCCGGAGTAAATGAGCAGTTCTTC. It is translated as CASSDFPAGAGVNEQFF.

The chain combines TRBV6-6 with TRBJ2-7; D is undetermined. V dropped 6 bases and J dropped 3 bases, with 9 bases sitting between them. The germline CDR1 and CDR2 sequences are MNHNY and SVGAGI (reference sequence). This CDR3 is built from 12 residues. The CDR3 protein is CASRPDGYEQYF. CDR3 nucleotides: TGTGCCAGCAGGCCCGACGGCTACGAGCAGTACTTC.

This chain connects TRBV28 to TRBJ2-1, with D tentatively TRBD2 (6 bases). V gave up 8 bases and J gave up 6 bases, with 11 bases separating them. The CDR3 has 12 amino acids. Germline assignment: CDR1 MDHEN and CDR2 SYDVKM. CDR3 sequence: CASGGLVNEQFF. In nucleotides, the CDR3 is TGTGCCAGCGGGGGACTCGTCAATGAGCAGTTCTTC. The full variable domain, in which reference TRBV28 and TRBJ2-1 provide the parts outside the CDR3, is DVKVTQSSRYLVKRTGEKVFLECVQDMDHENMFWYRQDPGLGLRLIYFSYDVKMKEKGDIPEGYSVSREKKERFSLILESASTNQTSMYLCASGGLVNEQFFGPGTRLTVL.